This T cell receptor (beta chain) originates from a study of T cell changes during pregnancy in multiple sclerosis. With 2 bases removed from V and 5 bases from J, the gap between germline ends came to 15 bases. The germline V gene encodes CDR1 SGHTA and CDR2 FQGTGA. This CDR3 spans 15 amino acids. Method: immunoSEQ multiplex PCR; TCRdb's copy keeps in-frame clones and lacks some. The data hold about 57,000 clones, with about 88% observed a single time. This sequence originates from a female donor with multiple sclerosis, enrolled in a pregnancy study. The input for sequencing was peripheral blood, taken after pregnancy. V is TRBV7-3 and J is TRBJ1-1, with D tentatively TRBD1 (5 bases). The CDR3 DNA is TGTGCCAGCAGCTTAGTATCTGGGGGAGGAACTGAAGCTTTCTTT. Amino acids: CASSLVSGGGTEAFF.